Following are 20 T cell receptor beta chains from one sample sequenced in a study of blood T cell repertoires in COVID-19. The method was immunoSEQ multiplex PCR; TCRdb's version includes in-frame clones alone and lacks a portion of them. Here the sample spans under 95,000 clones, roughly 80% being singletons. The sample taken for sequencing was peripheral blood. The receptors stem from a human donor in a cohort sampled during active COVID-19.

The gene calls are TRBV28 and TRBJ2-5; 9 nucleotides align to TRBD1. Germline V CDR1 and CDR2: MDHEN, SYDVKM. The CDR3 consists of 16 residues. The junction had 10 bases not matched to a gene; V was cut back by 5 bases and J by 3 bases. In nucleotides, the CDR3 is TGTGCCAGCAGTCCACAACGGGGACAGGGAAAAGAGACCCAGTACTTC. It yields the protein CASSPQRGQGKETQYF.

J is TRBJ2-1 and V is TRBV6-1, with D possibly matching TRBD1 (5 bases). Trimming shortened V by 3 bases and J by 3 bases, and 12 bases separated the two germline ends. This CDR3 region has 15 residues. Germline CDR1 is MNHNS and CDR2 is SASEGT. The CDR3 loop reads CASSDQGAHYNEQFF. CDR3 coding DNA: TGTGCCAGCAGTGATCAAGGGGCCCACTACAATGAGCAGTTCTTC.

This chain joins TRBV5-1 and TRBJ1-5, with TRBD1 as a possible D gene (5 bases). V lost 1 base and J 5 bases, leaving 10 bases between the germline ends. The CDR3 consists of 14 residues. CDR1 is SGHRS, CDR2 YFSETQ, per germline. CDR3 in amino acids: CASSLQGGDQPQHF. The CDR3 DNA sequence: TGCGCCAGCAGCTTGCAGGGTGGGGATCAGCCCCAGCATTTT.

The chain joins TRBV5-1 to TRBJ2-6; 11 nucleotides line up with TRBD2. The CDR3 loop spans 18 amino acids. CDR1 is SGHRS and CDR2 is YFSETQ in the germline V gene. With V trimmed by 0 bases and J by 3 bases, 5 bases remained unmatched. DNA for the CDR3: TGCGCCAGCAGCTTGGGTAGCGGGGGGGCCCGTGGGGCCAACGTCCTGACTTTC. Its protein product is CASSLGSGGARGANVLTF.

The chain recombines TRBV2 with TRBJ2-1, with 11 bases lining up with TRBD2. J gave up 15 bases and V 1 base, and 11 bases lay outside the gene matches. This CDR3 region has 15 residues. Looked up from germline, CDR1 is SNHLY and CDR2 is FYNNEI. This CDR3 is CASSEVSASGRLGFF. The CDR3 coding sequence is TGTGCCAGCAGTGAAGTATCGGCTAGCGGGAGGCTGGGGTTCTTC.

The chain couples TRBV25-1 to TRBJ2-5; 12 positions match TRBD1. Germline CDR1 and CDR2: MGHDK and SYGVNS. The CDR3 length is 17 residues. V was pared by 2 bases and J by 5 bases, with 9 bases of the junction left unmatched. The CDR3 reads CASSERGTGGKVETQYF. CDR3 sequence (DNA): TGTGCCAGCAGTGAAAGGGGGACAGGGGGCAAAGTGGAGACCCAGTACTTC.

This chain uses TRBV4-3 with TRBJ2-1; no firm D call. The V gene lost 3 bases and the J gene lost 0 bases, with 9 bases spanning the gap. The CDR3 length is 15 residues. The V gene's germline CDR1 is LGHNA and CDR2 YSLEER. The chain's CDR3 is CASSQLLSSYNEQFF. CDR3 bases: TGCGCCAGCAGCCAGTTGTTGAGCTCCTACAATGAGCAGTTCTTC.

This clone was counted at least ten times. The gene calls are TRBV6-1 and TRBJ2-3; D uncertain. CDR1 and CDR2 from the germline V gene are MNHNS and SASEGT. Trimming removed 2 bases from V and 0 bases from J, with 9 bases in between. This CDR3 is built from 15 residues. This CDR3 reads CASSEWWASTDTQYF. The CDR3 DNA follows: TGTGCCAGCAGTGAATGGTGGGCTAGCACAGATACGCAGTATTTT.

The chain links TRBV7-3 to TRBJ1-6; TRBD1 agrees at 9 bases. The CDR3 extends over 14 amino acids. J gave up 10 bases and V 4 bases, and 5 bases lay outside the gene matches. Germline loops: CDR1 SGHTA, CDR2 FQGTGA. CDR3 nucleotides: TGTGCCAGCAGCTCGGGACAGGGAATCTCACCCCTCCACTTT. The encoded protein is CASSSGQGISPLHF.

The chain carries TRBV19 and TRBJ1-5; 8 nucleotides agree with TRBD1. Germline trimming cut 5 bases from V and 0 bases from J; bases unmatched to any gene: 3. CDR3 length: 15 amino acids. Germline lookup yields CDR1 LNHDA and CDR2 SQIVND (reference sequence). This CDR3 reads CASSWTGPSNQPQHF. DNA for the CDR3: TGTGCCAGTAGTTGGACAGGGCCTAGCAATCAGCCCCAGCATTTT.

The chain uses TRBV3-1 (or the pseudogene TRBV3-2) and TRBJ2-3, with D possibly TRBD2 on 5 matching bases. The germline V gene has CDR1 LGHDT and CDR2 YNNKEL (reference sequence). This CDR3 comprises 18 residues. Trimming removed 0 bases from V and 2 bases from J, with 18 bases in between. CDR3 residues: CASSQEPYILASTDTQYF. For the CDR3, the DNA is TGTGCCAGCAGCCAAGAGCCCTACATCCTAGCCTCCACAGATACGCAGTATTTT.

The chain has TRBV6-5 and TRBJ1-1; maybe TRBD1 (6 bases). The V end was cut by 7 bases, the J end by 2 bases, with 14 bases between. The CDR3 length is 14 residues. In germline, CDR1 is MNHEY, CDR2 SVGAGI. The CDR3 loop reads CASTGLGGNTEAFF. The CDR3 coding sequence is TGTGCCAGCACCGGACTAGGGGGAAACACTGAAGCTTTCTTT.

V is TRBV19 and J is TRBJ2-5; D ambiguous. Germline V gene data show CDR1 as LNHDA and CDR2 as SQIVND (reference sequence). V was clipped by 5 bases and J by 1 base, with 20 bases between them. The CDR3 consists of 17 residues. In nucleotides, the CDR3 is TGTGCCAGTAGTTCCGGTCCACAGCCCCCGCGCCAAGAGACCCAGTACTTC. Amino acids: CASSSGPQPPRQETQYF.

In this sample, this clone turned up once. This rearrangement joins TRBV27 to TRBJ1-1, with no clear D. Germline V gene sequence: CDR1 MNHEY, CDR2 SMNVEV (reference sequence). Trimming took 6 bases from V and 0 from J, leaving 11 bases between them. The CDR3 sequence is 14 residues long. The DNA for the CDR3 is TGTGCCAGCAGCTCTCCCTCTCTGAACACTGAAGCTTTCTTT. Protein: CASSSPSLNTEAFF.

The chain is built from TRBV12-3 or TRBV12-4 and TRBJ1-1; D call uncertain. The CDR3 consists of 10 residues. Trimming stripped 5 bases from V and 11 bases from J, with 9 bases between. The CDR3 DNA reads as TGTGCCAGCAGTACAATTGCTGCTTTCTTT. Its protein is CASSTIAAFF.

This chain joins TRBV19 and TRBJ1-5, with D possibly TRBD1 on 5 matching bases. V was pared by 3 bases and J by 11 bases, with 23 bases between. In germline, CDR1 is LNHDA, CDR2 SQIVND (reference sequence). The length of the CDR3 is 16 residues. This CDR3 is CASSIRSGQGWGSQHF. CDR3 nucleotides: TGTGCCAGTAGTATTAGGTCGGGTCAGGGATGGGGCTCCCAGCATTTT.

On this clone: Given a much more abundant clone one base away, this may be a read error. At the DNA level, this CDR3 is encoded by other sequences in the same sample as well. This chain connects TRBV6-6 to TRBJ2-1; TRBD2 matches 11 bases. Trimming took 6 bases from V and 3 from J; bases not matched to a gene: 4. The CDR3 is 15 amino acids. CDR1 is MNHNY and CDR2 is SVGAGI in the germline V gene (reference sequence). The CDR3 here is CASSETSGGYNEQFF. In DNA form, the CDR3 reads TGTGCCAGCAGCGAAACTAGCGGGGGCTACAATGAGCAGTTCTTC.

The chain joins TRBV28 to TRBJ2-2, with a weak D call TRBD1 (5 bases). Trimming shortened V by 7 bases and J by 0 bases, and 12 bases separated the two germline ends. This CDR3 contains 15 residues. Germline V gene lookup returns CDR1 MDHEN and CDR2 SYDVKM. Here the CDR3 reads CASNSRQTNTGELFF. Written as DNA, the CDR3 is TGTGCCAGCAACTCGCGACAGACGAACACCGGGGAGCTGTTTTTT.

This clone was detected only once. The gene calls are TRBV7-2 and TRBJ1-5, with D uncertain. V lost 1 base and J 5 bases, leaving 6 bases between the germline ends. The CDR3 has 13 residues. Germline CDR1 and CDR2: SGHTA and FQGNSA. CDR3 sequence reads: CASSLDVYQPQHF. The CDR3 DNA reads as TGTGCCAGCAGCTTAGATGTCTATCAGCCCCAGCATTTT.

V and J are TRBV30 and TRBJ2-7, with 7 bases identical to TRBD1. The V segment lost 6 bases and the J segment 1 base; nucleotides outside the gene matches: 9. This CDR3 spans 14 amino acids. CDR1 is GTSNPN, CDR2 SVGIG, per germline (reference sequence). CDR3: CACRRQGESYEQYF. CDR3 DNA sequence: TGTGCCTGTAGAAGACAGGGAGAGTCCTACGAGCAGTACTTC.